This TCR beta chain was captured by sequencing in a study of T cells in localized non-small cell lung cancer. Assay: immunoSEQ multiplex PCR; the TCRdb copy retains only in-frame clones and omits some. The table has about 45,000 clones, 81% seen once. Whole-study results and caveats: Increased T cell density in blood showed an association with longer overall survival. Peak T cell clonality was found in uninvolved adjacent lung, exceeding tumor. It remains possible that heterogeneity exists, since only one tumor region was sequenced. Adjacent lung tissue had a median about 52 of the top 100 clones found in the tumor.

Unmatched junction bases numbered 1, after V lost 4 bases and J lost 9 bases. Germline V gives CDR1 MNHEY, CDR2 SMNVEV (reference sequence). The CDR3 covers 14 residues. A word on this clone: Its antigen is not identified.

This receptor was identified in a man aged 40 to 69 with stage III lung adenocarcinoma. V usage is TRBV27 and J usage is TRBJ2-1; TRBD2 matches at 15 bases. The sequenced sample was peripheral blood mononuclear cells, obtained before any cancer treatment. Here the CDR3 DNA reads TGTGCCAGCAGTTCGGGACTAGCGGGAGGTGAGCAGTTCTTC. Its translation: CASSSGLAGGEQFF.